These T cell receptor beta chains were read from a single sample in a study of blood T cells in healthy people across ages. TCRdb processed the 5' RACE reads anew with MiXCR; each CDR3 protein has one entry. Among around 1.7 million distinct CDR3 sequences listed, over 25% were seen once. What was sequenced was blood. All receptors come from a woman aged 30 to 39 in good health. Both conserved end residues are part of each CDR3. A D gene is named only where the DNA matches it firmly.

d_gene	j_gene	len	v_gene	CDR3aa
TRBD2	TRBJ2-3	15	TRBV20-1	CSGELAGGRTDTQYF
TRBD2	TRBJ2-5	16	TRBV19	CASSRQPGLALETQYF
-	TRBJ2-1	15	TRBV18	CASSSELAPYNEQFF
-	TRBJ1-2	13	TRBV3-1	CASSDQGRGGYTF
-	TRBJ2-2	14	TRBV29-1	CSARAGTNTGELFF
-	TRBJ2-1	18	TRBV24-1	CATSDPPGPRSSYNEQFF
-	TRBJ1-5	13	TRBV3-1	CASSQDILQPQHF
TRBD1	TRBJ2-1	14	TRBV7-2	CASRAGTGSHEQFF
-	TRBJ1-5	16	TRBV7-2	CASSFGTLDSNQPQHF
TRBD2	TRBJ2-3	17	TRBV5-1	CASSPPTGTSGHDTQYF
-	TRBJ2-6	15	TRBV5-1	CASSISSSGANVLTF
TRBD1	TRBJ2-1	15	TRBV10-2	CASSEGTGVRYEQFF
-	TRBJ2-3	14	TRBV7-3	CAGSPTRLSDTQYF
-	TRBJ2-3	16	TRBV25-1	CASSEESVPGTDTQYF
-	TRBJ2-3	13	TRBV20-1	CSANSGLGDTQYF
-	TRBJ1-6	11	TRBV20-1	CSAFDRMSLHF
-	TRBJ2-5	17	TRBV4-2	CASSPDWGGVPRETQYF
TRBD2	TRBJ2-3	16	TRBV5-1	CASRRTSGSSADTQYF
-	TRBJ1-6	14	TRBV12-3/TRBV12-4	CASRRDIDNSPLHF
-	TRBJ2-7	11	TRBV20-1	CSARVRGEQYF
-	TRBJ2-7	15	TRBV6-5	CASSSPDRSSYEQYF
TRBD1	TRBJ1-4	18	TRBV6-5	CASSYSRQGDLTNEKRFF
TRBD1	TRBJ1-4	14	TRBV6-5	CASSQDRGREKLFF
-	TRBJ1-2	15	TRBV20-1	CSARDPRGGNYGYTF
TRBD2	TRBJ2-1	16	TRBV10-3	CAISEGLAESYNEQFF
-	TRBJ1-1	15	TRBV5-1	CASSLTGTENTEAFF
-	TRBJ1-1	14	TRBV7-3	CASSLGSRNTEAFF
TRBD1	TRBJ2-7	15	TRBV5-1	CASSLGDSTHYEQYF